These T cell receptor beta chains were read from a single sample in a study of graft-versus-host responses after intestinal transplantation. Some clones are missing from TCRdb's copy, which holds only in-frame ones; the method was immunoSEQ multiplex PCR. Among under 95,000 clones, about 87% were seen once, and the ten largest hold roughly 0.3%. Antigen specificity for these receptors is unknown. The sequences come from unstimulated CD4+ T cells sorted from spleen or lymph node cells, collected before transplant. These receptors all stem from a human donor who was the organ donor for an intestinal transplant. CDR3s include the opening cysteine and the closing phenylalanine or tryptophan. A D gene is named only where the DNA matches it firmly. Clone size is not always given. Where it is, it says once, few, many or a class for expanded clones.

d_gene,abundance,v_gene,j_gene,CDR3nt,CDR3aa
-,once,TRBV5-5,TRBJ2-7,TGTGCCAGCAGCTTGGCCCTCCACGAGCAGTACTTC,CASSLALHEQYF
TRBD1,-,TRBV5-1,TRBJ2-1,TGCGCCAGCAGCAGGGACAGGCTTAATGAGCAGTTCTTC,CASSRDRLNEQFF
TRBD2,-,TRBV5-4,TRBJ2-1,TGTGCCAGCAGACACCACCTAGCGGGAGGGATTCTGGGTGAGCAGTTCTTC,CASRHHLAGGILGEQFF
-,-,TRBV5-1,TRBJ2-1,TGCGCCAGCAGCTTGGAGGGGGAAAGGTCTGCTCACGAGCAGTTCTTC,CASSLEGERSAHEQFF
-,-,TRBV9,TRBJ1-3,TGTGCCAGCAGCGTGGTGGGTGGAGGGACTGGAAACACCATATATTTT,CASSVVGGGTGNTIYF
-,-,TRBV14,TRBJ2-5,TGTGCCAGCAGCCAAGTGCGGGAGACCCAGTACTTC,CASSQVRETQYF
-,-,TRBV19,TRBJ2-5,TGTGCCAGTACTCCAGGGGCAGGGATACAAGAGACCCAGTACTTC,CASTPGAGIQETQYF
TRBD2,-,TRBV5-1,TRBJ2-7,TGCGCCAGCACCGGCGGGGGAGGCTTGCATTACGAGCAGTACTTC,CASTGGGGLHYEQYF
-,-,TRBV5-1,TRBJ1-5,TGCGCCAGCAGTCGTGACGTGGGCAGTCAGCCCCAGCATTTT,CASSRDVGSQPQHF
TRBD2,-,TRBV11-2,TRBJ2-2,TGTGCCAGCAGCTTAGGACTAGCCTACGTACCGGAGCTGTTTTTT,CASSLGLAYVPELFF
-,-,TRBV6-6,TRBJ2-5,TGTGCCAGCAGTCCTCAGTGGAGACAAGAGACCCAGTACTTC,CASSPQWRQETQYF
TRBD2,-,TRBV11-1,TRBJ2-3,TGTGCCAGCAGCTTGGTGACTAGCGGGGGTTTTAGGGATACGCAGTATTTT,CASSLVTSGGFRDTQYF
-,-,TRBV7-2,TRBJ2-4,TGTGCCAGCAGCCCGGGCCCAGGGTCCGGCATTCAGTACTTC,CASSPGPGSGIQYF
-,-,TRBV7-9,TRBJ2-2,TGTGCCAGCAGCTTCCAGGGTAGCCGACCCCTACTGCGCAGCGGGGAGCTGTTTTTT,CASSFQGSRPLLRSGELFF
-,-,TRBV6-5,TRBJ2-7,TGTGCCAGCAGCAAGATAATGACAGACGTCTACGAGCAGTACTTC,CASSKIMTDVYEQYF
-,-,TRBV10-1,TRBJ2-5,TGCGCCAGCAGGCACAGGGCTCAAGAGACCCAGTACTTC,CASRHRAQETQYF
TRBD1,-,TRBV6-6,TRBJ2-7,TGTGCCAGCGGGGGAGAGGGACAGACCCTCTCCTACGAGCAGTACTTC,CASGGEGQTLSYEQYF
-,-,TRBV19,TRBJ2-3,TGTGCCAGTAGTATAGGACACACAGATACGCAGTATTTT,CASSIGHTDTQYF
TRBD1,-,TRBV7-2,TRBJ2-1,TGTGCCAGCAGCAAACCCGGGACAGCTTACAATGAGCAGTTCTTC,CASSKPGTAYNEQFF
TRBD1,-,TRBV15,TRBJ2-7,TGTGCCACCAGCAGAGATGGTGAGACGACCGGACAGGGGACCTACGAGCAGTACTTC,CATSRDGETTGQGTYEQYF
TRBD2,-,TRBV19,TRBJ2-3,TGTGCCAGTAGTATCCTAAATATAGCGGGGGCCAGCACAGATACGCAGTATTTT,CASSILNIAGASTDTQYF
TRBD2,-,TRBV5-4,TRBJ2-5,TGTGCCAGCACCCGGAAAGGGCAAGGCGGGGGGGAAGAGACCCAGTACTTC,CASTRKGQGGGEETQYF
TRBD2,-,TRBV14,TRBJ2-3,TGTGCCAGCAGCGGACGGCCGGGACTAGCGGGACCTCATAGCACAGATACGCAGTATTTT,CASSGRPGLAGPHSTDTQYF
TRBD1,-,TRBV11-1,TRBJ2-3,TGTGCCAGCAGTCAACACTTTGGGACAGGGGACACAGATACGCAGTATTTT,CASSQHFGTGDTDTQYF
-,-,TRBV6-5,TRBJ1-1,TGTGCCAGCAAGGGGCGGAGGAACACTGAAGCTTTCTTT,CASKGRRNTEAFF
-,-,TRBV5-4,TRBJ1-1,TGTGCCAGCAGCTTGAGGCTGGCAGGGGACACTGAAGCTTTCTTT,CASSLRLAGDTEAFF
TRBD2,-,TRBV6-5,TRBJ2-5,TGTGCCAGCAGTTGGGGGACTAGCGGGCACCAAGAGACCCAGTACTTC,CASSWGTSGHQETQYF